This T cell receptor beta chain was sequenced during a study of blood T cells in healthy people across ages. It was with a sample-barcoded 5' primer and a J-beta primer mix that a second PCR of roughly 7 to 12 cycles was run. Unique molecular identifiers of 12 random nucleotides labeled each cDNA. Sequencing yielded, for each sample, at least 3 million paired-end reads carrying CDR3. Via MiXCR, TCRdb re-called the 5' RACE reads, giving one row per CDR3 protein. This sample carries approximately 790,000 distinct CDR3 sequences, roughly 60% of them seen once, and the ten largest clones take 25% to 30%. The CDR3 sequence is 14 residues long. V gave up 0 bases and J gave up 2 bases, with 7 bases separating them. The germline V gene has CDR1 LGHNA and CDR2 YNFKEQ.

Sequencing was done on a sample of blood. This rearrangement joins TRBV4-2 to TRBJ1-2; D is unresolved. This TCR was recovered from a young man in good health. CDR3 coding DNA: TGTGCCAGCAGCCAAGATGTGGGAAACTATGGCTACACCTTC. It codes for CASSQDVGNYGYTF.